This TCR beta chain appears in the sequencing data of a study of T cell repertoires in cytomegalovirus infection. MiXCR, applied by TCRdb to the reads, yields one record per CDR3 protein. The table has fewer than 700,000 distinct CDR3 sequences, around 24% seen once. The CDR3 covers 15 residues. Germline CDR1 is SQVTM and CDR2 is ANQGSEA. The V end lost 1 base, the J end lost 0 bases, and 10 bases lay between the germline ends. This clonotype originated in a human donor in good health (CMV status not recorded). Some clones in this sample may be carry-over from other donors' samples. Sequencing input: CD8+ T cells from PBMCs. The chain employs TRBV29-1 and TRBJ2-1, with D unclear. The CDR3 protein is CSVEGALSSYNEQFF. The CDR3 nucleotides read TGCAGCGTTGAAGGGGCGCTGAGCTCCTACAATGAGCAGTTCTTC.